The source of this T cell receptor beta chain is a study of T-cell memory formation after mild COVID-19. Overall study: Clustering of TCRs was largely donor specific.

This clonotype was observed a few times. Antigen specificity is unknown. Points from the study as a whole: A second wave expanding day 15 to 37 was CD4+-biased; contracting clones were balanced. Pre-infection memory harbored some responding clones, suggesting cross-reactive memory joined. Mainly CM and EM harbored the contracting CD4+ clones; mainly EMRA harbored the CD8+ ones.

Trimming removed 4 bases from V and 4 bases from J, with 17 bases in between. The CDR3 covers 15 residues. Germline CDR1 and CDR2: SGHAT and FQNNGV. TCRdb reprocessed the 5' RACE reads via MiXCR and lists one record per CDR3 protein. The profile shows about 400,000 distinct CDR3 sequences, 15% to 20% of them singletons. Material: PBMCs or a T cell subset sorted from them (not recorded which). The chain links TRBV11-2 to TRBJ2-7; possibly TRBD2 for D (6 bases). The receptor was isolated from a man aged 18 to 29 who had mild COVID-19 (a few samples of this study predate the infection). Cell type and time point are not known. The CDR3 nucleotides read TGTGCCAGCAGCTCCCCCGGGGGTGGGGGATACGAGCAGTACGTC. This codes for CASSSPGGGGYEQYV.